One sample yielded the 30 T cell receptor beta chains listed below, sequenced in a study of cytotoxic CD8 clonotypes in ibrutinib-treated CLL. TCRdb keeps only in-frame clones here, not all; method: immunoSEQ multiplex PCR. The table shows over 15,000 clones, with 81% occurring only once. Sequences were derived from PBMCs, sampled before ibrutinib treatment. The source of these receptors is a human donor with chronic lymphocytic leukemia.

This clone was detected only a few times. The chain uses TRBV9 and TRBJ1-2, with TRBD1 matching 11 bases. The trim removed 6 bases at V and 5 bases at J, leaving 12 bases unmatched. The CDR3 has 16 residues. The germline V gene encodes CDR1 SGDLS and CDR2 YYNGEE. This CDR3 reads CASTSGGDRGEYGYTF. The CDR3 bases are TGTGCCAGCACCTCCGGAGGGGACAGGGGGGAATATGGCTACACCTTC.

The chain is built from TRBV30 and TRBJ1-5, with D unclear. Germline assignment: CDR1 GTSNPN and CDR2 SVGIG (reference sequence). The CDR3 runs 13 residues. The V end was cut by 0 bases, the J end by 7 bases, with 10 bases between. Written as DNA, the CDR3 is TGTGCCTGGAGTGTAAAAGGAGAACAGCCCCAGCATTTT. Protein sequence: CAWSVKGEQPQHF.

The rearrangement links TRBV5-6 to TRBJ2-5; D is unresolved. The CDR3 spans 14 residues. Trimming removed 0 bases at V and 3 bases at J, with 9 bases between. CDR1 is SGHDT and CDR2 is YYEEEE in the germline V gene. The DNA of the CDR3 is TGTGCCAGCAGCTTGGTATCAGCGAAAGAGACCCAGTACTTC. Protein product: CASSLVSAKETQYF.

V is TRBV13 and J is TRBJ1-1, with D maybe TRBD1 (5 bases). V was clipped by 5 bases and J by 0 bases, with 16 bases between them. CDR3 length: 16 amino acids. Germline V lookup: CDR1 PRHDT, CDR2 FYEKMQ (reference sequence). CDR3 DNA: TGTGCCAGCAGCCACAATTCGGGGGACTTGAACACTGAAGCTTTCTTT. It is translated as CASSHNSGDLNTEAFF. Full variable domain (rest looked up from reference TRBV13 and TRBJ1-1): AAGVIQSPRHLIKEKRETATLKCYPIPRHDTVYWYQQGPGQDPQFLISFYEKMQSDKGSIPDRFSAQQFSDYHSELNMSSLELGDSALYFCASSHNSGDLNTEAFFGQGTRLTVV.

This clone was recorded a few times. The V call is TRBV19, the J call TRBJ2-2; TRBD2 matches 10 bases. The CDR3 sequence is 16 residues long. Germline V gene sequence: CDR1 LNHDA, CDR2 SQIVND (reference sequence). V lost 5 bases and J lost 6; bases outside the gene matches: 9. CDR3 loop: CASSPSAGGPPGELFF. The CDR3 nucleotides read TGTGCCAGTAGTCCATCAGCGGGGGGGCCCCCCGGGGAGCTGTTTTTT.

The chain carries TRBV11-3 and TRBJ2-3; TRBD2 aligns across 12 bases. The CDR3 extends over 15 amino acids. The J segment lost 5 bases and the V segment lost 5 bases, leaving 5 bases of the junction unmatched. Germline CDR1 and CDR2: SGHNT and YENEEA. CDR3 bases: TGTGCCAGCAGCCGACTAGCGGGGGTGGAAGATACGCAGTATTTT. Its translation is CASSRLAGVEDTQYF. The full variable domain, its missing parts supplied by reference TRBV11-3 and TRBJ2-3, is EAGVVQSPRYKIIEKKQPVAFWCNPISGHNTLYWYLQNLGQGPELLIRYENEEAVDDSQLPKDRFSAERLKGVDSTLKIQPAELGDSAVYLCASSRLAGVEDTQYFGPGTRLTVL.

The chain recombines TRBV4-3 with TRBJ2-3; unclear D gene. CDR1 is LGHNA, CDR2 YSLEER, per germline. The CDR3 consists of 15 residues. V was clipped by 0 bases and J by 2 bases, with 9 bases between them. This chain's CDR3 is CASSQDRLNTDTQYF. The DNA of the CDR3 is TGCGCCAGCAGCCAAGATCGTCTTAACACAGATACGCAGTATTTT.

The CDR3 DNA reads TGTGCCAGCAGCTACCAAGCGGGGACCAGCACAGATACGCAGTATTTT. Protein product: CASSYQAGTSTDTQYF. V usage is TRBV7-8 and J usage is TRBJ2-3; TRBD2 matches 7 bases. V was pared by 4 bases and J by 0 bases, with 7 bases of the junction left unmatched. Germline loops: CDR1 SGHVS, CDR2 FQNEAQ. The CDR3 loop spans 16 amino acids.

The chain couples TRBV19 to TRBJ1-1; 8 nucleotides agree with TRBD1. CDR3 length: 15 amino acids. Germline trimming cut 5 bases from V and 7 bases from J; bases unmatched to any gene: 12. Germline V gene sequence: CDR1 LNHDA, CDR2 SQIVND (reference sequence). In DNA form, the CDR3 reads TGTGCCAGTAGTTCCCCCCGACAGGGGAGGGGTGAAGCTTTCTTT. Amino acid sequence: CASSSPRQGRGEAFF.

The V and J genes are TRBV6-1 and TRBJ2-7; TRBD1 might be the D (6 bases). CDR1 is MNHNS, CDR2 SASEGT, per germline. Trimming stripped 7 bases from V and 2 bases from J, with 12 bases between. The CDR3 extends over 13 amino acids. The CDR3 DNA reads as TGTGCCAGCAAGACAGGATCTCCCTACGAGCAGTACTTC. Amino acid sequence: CASKTGSPYEQYF.

This rearrangement joins TRBV5-6 to TRBJ2-1; possibly TRBD1 for D (8 bases). Per germline, CDR1 SGHDT and CDR2 YYEEEE. The germline V and J ends were trimmed by 4 bases and 8 bases, with 22 bases remaining between them. The length of the CDR3 is 16 residues. The CDR3 nucleotides read TGTGCCAGCAGCCCGCTACAGGGGGGGGAACAGGATGAGCAGTTCTTC. It yields the protein CASSPLQGGEQDEQFF.

V gene TRBV19 combines with J gene TRBJ2-2; D is ambiguous. Germline V CDR1 and CDR2: LNHDA, SQIVND (reference sequence). The CDR3 has 14 amino acids. The germline V and J ends were trimmed by 5 bases and 2 bases, with 9 bases remaining between them. In nucleotides, the CDR3 is TGTGCCAGTAGTCAGGAAATTAACACCGGGGAGCTGTTTTTT. Protein: CASSQEINTGELFF.

This chain links TRBV30 with TRBJ1-3; D not certain. This CDR3 spans 14 amino acids. V was clipped by 1 base and J by 0 bases, with 7 bases between them. Per the germline V gene, CDR1 is GTSNPN and CDR2 is SVGIG (reference sequence). CDR3 bases: TGTGCCTGGAGTGGGAGGAACTCTGGAAACACCATATATTTT. Residues: CAWSGRNSGNTIYF.

The chain carries TRBV19 and TRBJ1-1, with TRBD1 matching over 9 bases. The V gene's germline CDR1 is LNHDA and CDR2 SQIVND (reference sequence). The length of the CDR3 is 14 residues. V shed 6 bases and J 6 bases; nucleotides not matched to a gene: 8. CDR3 bases: TGTGCCAGTAGCCGGGACAGGGAGGCCCCTGAAGCTTTCTTT. It specifies CASSRDREAPEAFF.

The V and J genes are TRBV2 and TRBJ1-2; the D is unclear. CDR1 and CDR2 from the germline V gene are SNHLY and FYNNEI. Trimming left V 4 bases short and J 8 bases short, with 20 bases between. The CDR3 runs 15 residues. The CDR3 is CASSGVPDGLGGYTF. CDR3 nucleotides: TGTGCCAGCAGTGGAGTCCCCGATGGGCTGGGGGGCTACACCTTC.

As for this clone: The same CDR3 is also encoded by other DNA sequences in this sample. This rearrangement joins TRBV4-3 to TRBJ1-6; TRBD1 might be the D (6 bases). Per the germline V gene, CDR1 is LGHNA and CDR2 is YSLEER. Trimming shortened V by 2 bases and J by 5 bases, and 16 bases separated the two germline ends. The CDR3 contains 17 residues. This chain's CDR3 is CASSQTYRTADNSPLHF. The CDR3 DNA reads TGCGCCAGCAGCCAAACCTATCGGACAGCAGATAATTCACCCCTCCACTTT.

The chain recombines TRBV7-9 with TRBJ1-1; D might be TRBD1 (6 bases). There are 12 residues in the CDR3. The V end lost 3 bases, the J end lost 5 bases, and 7 bases lay between the germline ends. The germline V gene encodes CDR1 SEHNR and CDR2 FQNEAQ (reference sequence). The CDR3 reads CASSFTGTEAFF. The CDR3 DNA follows: TGTGCCAGCAGCTTTACAGGGACTGAAGCTTTCTTT.

This chain joins TRBV11-2 and TRBJ2-5, with TRBD2 identical over 7 bases. Germline trimming cut 5 bases from V and 1 base from J; bases unmatched to any gene: 13. This CDR3 has 17 amino acids. Germline V lookup: CDR1 SGHAT, CDR2 FQNNGV. This CDR3 reads CASSLRLARQGQETQYF. CDR3 DNA sequence: TGTGCCAGCAGCCTTCGACTAGCCCGTCAGGGCCAAGAGACCCAGTACTTC.

The chain carries TRBV28 and TRBJ1-5, with TRBD1 identical over 8 bases. Germline CDR1 is MDHEN and CDR2 is SYDVKM. V shed 3 bases, J shed 7 bases, and the junction held 5 bases outside the gene matches. This CDR3 contains 14 residues. The CDR3, as DNA: TGTGCCAGCAGTTTCGCAGGGACAGGCCAGCCCCAGCATTTT. Translation gives CASSFAGTGQPQHF.

V usage is TRBV6-6 and J usage is TRBJ2-7; TRBD1 matches at 8 bases. This CDR3 has 16 amino acids. Germline trimming cut 6 bases from V and 6 bases from J; bases unmatched to any gene: 16. CDR1 is MNHNY, CDR2 SVGAGI, per germline (reference sequence). CDR3 bases: TGTGCCAGCAGGAACCCAGGGGGCGGAGGGGAAGGCGAGCAGTACTTC. Amino acids: CASRNPGGGGEGEQYF.

The chain carries TRBV5-4 and TRBJ2-1, with TRBD2 identical over 15 bases. This CDR3 has 17 residues. Germline CDR1 and CDR2: SGHNT and YYREEE (reference sequence). Trimming took 3 bases from V and 2 from J; bases not matched to a gene: 3. The CDR3 spells CASSSGLAGGPYNEQFF. The CDR3 bases are TGTGCCAGCAGCTCGGGACTAGCGGGGGGCCCCTACAATGAGCAGTTCTTC.

The rearrangement joins TRBV7-2 to TRBJ1-4, with TRBD1 matching 10 bases. CDR3 length: 14 residues. Per the germline V gene, CDR1 is SGHTA and CDR2 is FQGNSA. Trimming took 5 bases from V and 7 from J; bases not matched to a gene: 4. CDR3 amino acids: CASSPRTGGEKLFF. CDR3 DNA sequence: TGTGCCAGCAGCCCCCGGACAGGGGGTGAAAAACTGTTTTTT.

The chain uses TRBV11-3 and TRBJ2-1; 11 bases map to TRBD2. Germline V gene sequence: CDR1 SGHNT, CDR2 YENEEA. This CDR3 comprises 15 residues. The trim removed 2 bases at V and 6 bases at J, leaving 3 bases unmatched. The CDR3, as DNA: TGTGCCAGCAGCTTAAGAACTAGCGGGGGCAATGAGCAGTTCTTC. Translation: CASSLRTSGGNEQFF.

This chain links TRBV6-5 with TRBJ2-6; 7 nucleotides align to TRBD1. The CDR3 loop spans 16 amino acids. Germline-derived CDR1 and CDR2 are MNHEY and SVGAGI. V was clipped by 2 bases and J by 0 bases; unmatched bases: 1. The CDR3 is CASSYRGLSGANVLTF. The CDR3 DNA follows: TGTGCCAGCAGTTACAGGGGGCTCTCTGGGGCCAACGTCCTGACTTTC.

V is TRBV28 and J is TRBJ2-7; D is uncertain. In germline, CDR1 is MDHEN, CDR2 SYDVKM. The CDR3 runs to 13 residues. The V end was cut by 11 bases, the J end by 5 bases, with 19 bases between. CDR3 nucleotide sequence: TGTGCCCGCCGATCCCCCTATTGCCACGAGCAGTACTTC. This translates into CARRSPYCHEQYF.

The chain joins TRBV27 to TRBJ1-2, with 7 nucleotides matching TRBD1. Germline trimming cut 8 bases from V and 5 bases from J; bases unmatched to any gene: 17. Germline loops: CDR1 MNHEY, CDR2 SMNVEV (reference sequence). The CDR3 loop spans 16 amino acids. CDR3 region: CASGRQGVGSLYGYTF. The CDR3 DNA reads as TGTGCCAGCGGCAGACAGGGCGTTGGGAGCCTTTATGGCTACACCTTC.

In its sample, this clone ranks as medium-sized. This sequence joins TRBV4-3 and TRBJ2-1; a possible D gene is TRBD2 (5 bases). Trimming cost V 1 base and J 0 bases, with 16 bases left between them. Germline V gives CDR1 LGHNA, CDR2 YSLEER. This CDR3 is 18 amino acids long. DNA for the CDR3: TGCGCCAGCAGCCAAGGAGGAATCGGGGTGGGCTCCTACAATGAGCAGTTCTTC. This translates into CASSQGGIGVGSYNEQFF.

The V call is TRBV5-1, the J call TRBJ2-3; 16 positions match TRBD2. The CDR3 is made up of 20 amino acids. Germline V CDR1 and CDR2: SGHRS, YFSETQ. The ends lost 4 bases at V and 0 bases at J; junction bases unmatched: 11. The DNA of the CDR3 is TGCGCCAGCAGCCCTCCGGGACTAGCGGGGGGGCTGTCAAGCACAGATACGCAGTATTTT. It encodes CASSPPGLAGGLSSTDTQYF.

This chain links TRBV19 with TRBJ1-2, with D hard to call. The CDR3 covers 12 residues. In germline, CDR1 is LNHDA, CDR2 SQIVND (reference sequence). Trimming cost V 11 bases and J 5 bases, with 15 bases left between them. CDR3 coding DNA: TGTGCCGCCCACCCAAAGGAATATGGCTACACCTTC. Translation gives CAAHPKEYGYTF.

The chain recombines TRBV9 with TRBJ2-7, with D unclear. There are 13 residues in the CDR3. Germline CDR1 is SGDLS and CDR2 is YYNGEE. V was pared by 5 bases and J by 0 bases, with 9 bases between. CDR3 amino acids: CASSALSSYEQYF. The CDR3 nucleotides read TGTGCCAGCAGTGCACTAAGCTCCTACGAGCAGTACTTC.